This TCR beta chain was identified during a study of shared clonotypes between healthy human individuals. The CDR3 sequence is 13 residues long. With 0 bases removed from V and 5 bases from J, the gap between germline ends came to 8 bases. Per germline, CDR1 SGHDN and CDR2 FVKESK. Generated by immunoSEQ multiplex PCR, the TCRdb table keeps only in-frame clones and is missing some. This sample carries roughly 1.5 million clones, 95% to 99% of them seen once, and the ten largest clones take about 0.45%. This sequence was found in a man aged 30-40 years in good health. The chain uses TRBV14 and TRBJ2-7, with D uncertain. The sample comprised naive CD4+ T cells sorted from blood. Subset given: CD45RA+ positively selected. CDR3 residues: CASSQDSMNEQYF. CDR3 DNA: TGTGCCAGCAGCCAAGATAGTATGAACGAGCAGTACTTC.